This T cell receptor (beta chain) was identified in a study of shared clonotypes between healthy human individuals. Study-level background: CD4 naive and memory got three plates each, CD8 naive two, CD8 memory one.

Per germline, CDR1 SGHDN and CDR2 FVKESK. The CDR3 covers 14 residues. Between the trimmed V and J ends, which lost 1 base and 2 bases, there was a span of 7 bases. In the naive CD8 group, cells lacked CD45RO and were positively selected for CCR7, so terminally differentiated effector memory CD45RA+ cells were left out. Profiled with immunoSEQ multiplex PCR; TCRdb holds only in-frame clones, not every one. The sample contains about 2 million clones, about 95% of which appear only once. Sample: naive CD8+ T cells sorted from blood. The V gene is TRBV14, the J gene TRBJ2-3; D ambiguous. This sequence originates from a man younger than 35 in good health. CDR3 sequence reads: CASSQGGLTDTQYF. CDR3 nucleotide sequence: TGTGCCAGCAGCCAAGGGGGTCTCACAGATACGCAGTATTTT.